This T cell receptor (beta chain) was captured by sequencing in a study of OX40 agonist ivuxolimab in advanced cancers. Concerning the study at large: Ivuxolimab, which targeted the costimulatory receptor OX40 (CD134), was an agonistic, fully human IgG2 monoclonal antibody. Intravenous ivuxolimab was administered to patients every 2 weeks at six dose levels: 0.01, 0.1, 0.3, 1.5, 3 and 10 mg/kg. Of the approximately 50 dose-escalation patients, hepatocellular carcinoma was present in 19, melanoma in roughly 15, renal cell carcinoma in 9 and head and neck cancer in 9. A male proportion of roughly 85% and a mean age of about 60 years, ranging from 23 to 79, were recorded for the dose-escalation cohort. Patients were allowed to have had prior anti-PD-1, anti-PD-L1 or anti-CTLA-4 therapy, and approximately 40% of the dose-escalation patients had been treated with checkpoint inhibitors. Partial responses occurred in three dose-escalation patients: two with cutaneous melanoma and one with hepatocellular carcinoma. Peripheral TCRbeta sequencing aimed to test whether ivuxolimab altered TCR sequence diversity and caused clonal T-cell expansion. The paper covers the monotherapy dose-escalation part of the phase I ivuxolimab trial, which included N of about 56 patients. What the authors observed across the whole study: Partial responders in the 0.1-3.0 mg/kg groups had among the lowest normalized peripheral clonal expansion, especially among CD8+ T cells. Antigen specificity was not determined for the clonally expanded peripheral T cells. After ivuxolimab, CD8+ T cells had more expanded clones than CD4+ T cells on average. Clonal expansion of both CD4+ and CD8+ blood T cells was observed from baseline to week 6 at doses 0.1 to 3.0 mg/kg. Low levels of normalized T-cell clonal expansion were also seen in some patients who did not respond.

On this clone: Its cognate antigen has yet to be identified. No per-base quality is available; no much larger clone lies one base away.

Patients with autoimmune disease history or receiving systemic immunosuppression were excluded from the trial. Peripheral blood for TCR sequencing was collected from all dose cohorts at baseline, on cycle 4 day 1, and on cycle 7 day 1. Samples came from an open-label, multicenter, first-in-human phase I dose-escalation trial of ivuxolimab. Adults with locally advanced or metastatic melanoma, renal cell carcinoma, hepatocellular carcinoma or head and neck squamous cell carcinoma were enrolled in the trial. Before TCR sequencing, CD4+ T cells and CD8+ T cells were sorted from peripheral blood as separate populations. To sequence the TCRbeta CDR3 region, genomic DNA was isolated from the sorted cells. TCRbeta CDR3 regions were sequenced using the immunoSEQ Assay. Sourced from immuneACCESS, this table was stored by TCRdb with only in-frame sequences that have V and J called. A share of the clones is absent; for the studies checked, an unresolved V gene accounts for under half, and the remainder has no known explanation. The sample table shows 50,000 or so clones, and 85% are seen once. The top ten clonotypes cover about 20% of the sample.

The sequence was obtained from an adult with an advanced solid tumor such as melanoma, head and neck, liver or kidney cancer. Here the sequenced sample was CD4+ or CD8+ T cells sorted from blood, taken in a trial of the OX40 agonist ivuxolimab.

The CDR3 sequence is CASSPGANTEAFF. Read as DNA, the sequence is TGTGCCAGCTCACCCGGGGCGAACACTGAAGCTTTCTTT. This chain joins TRBV18 to TRBJ1-1; TRBD1 is a weak D gene call, 5 bases matching. The germline V gene supplies CDR1 KGHSH and CDR2 LQKENI. V loses 3 bases of germline sequence and J loses 1 base, and the interval between the two ends is 6 bases. From its cysteine to its phenylalanine, the CDR3 spans 13 amino acids. The read is trimmed to its CDR3 DNA, 39 bases read in frame from base 1.